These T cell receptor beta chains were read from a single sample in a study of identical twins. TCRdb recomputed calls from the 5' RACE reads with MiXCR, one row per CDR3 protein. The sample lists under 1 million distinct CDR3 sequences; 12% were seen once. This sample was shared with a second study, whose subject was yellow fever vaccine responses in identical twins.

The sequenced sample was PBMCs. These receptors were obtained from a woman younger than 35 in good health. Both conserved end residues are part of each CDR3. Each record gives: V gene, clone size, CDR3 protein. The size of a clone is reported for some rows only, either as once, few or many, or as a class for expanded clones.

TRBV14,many,CASSQGAGEQFF
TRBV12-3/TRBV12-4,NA,CASSPGTSGKTGELFF
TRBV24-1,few,CATSDSGDGTYEQYF
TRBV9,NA,CASSLGLAGGRAETQYF
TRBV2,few,CASSVGQGGYTF
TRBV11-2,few,CASSTQGAGEAFF
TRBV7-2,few,CASSLDVTNEKLFF
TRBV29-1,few,CSVHGRGSYNEQFF
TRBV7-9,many,CASSLPYSTDTQYF
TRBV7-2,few,CASSWTSFGETQYF
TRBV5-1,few,CASSLLGVTATDTQYF
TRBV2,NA,CASSGKLDYNSPLHF
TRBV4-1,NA,CASSQTSGVQETQYF
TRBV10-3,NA,CATWTGRRDYGYTF
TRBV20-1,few,CSASYRGDTEAFF
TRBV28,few,CASRERERFYNEQFF
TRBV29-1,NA,CSVESRQVNTEAFF
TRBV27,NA,CASSLSGVRGLDEQYF
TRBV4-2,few,CASSQVGTGGTEAFF
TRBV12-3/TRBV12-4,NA,CASRTGNNSPLHF
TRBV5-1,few,CASSVDSQSYEQYF
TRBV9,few,CASSVGINPMGHNEQFF
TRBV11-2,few,CASSPYSGPSYEQYF
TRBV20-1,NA,CSASWLQEKEPQHF
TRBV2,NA,CASKVQGARYQETQYF